This T cell receptor (beta chain) was recorded in a study of T cells and Merkel cell carcinoma outcomes. Here immunoSEQ multiplex PCR was the method, and the copy in TCRdb shows in-frame clones only, minus some. The sample has approximately 220 clones, around 94% seen once; the top ten hold under 7%. Study findings and constraints: Repertoire plus T-cell density reportedly predicted Merkel cell carcinoma outcomes.

About this clone: Its antigen is unidentified.

Germline CDR1 MGHDK, CDR2 SYGVNS. The CDR3 sequence is 12 residues long. The J segment lost 12 bases and the V segment lost 5 bases, leaving 6 bases of the junction unmatched. The rearrangement joins TRBV25-1 to TRBJ2-1; TRBD2 matches 8 bases. Input material: tumor tissue from Merkel cell carcinoma. The sequence was obtained from a human donor with Merkel cell carcinoma. CDR3 sequence reads: CASSLIGLAQFF. CDR3 sequence (DNA): TGTGCCAGCAGTCTAATCGGACTAGCGCAGTTCTTC. The variable domain in full, completed from reference TRBV25-1 and TRBJ2-1, reads EADIYQTPRYLVIGTGKKITLECSQTMGHDKMYWYQQDPGMELHLIHYSYGVNSTEKGDLSSESTVSRIRTEHFPLTLESARPSHTSQYLCASSLIGLAQFFGPGTRLTVL.